This T cell receptor (beta chain) derives from a study of blood T cell repertoires in COVID-19. Study overall: COVID-19 samples from acute and convalescent phases originated in the United States, Italy and Spain. The cDNA or gDNA used as material had been derived from T cells, B-cell-depleted T cells, or PBMCs.

Original methodology: The authors estimated nucleated cell counts from reference gene primer amplification. Some clones are missing from TCRdb's copy, which holds only in-frame ones; the method was immunoSEQ multiplex PCR. V and J calls and clone size are those listed in that table; D and trimming were worked out from the DNA. The sample consists of about 110,000 clones, about three quarters of them appearing once. Looked up from germline, CDR1 is SNHLY and CDR2 is FYNNEI. V gave up 2 bases and J gave up 4 bases, with 9 bases separating them. CDR3 length: 14 amino acids. V and J are TRBV2 and TRBJ2-1, with D perhaps TRBD1 (6 bases). The sequenced material came from peripheral blood. The receptor comes from a woman between 40 and 50 years old with acute or convalescent COVID-19. The CDR3 DNA is TGTGCCAGCAGTGAATCCACAGGGTACAATGAGCAGTTCTTC. This encodes CASSESTGYNEQFF.